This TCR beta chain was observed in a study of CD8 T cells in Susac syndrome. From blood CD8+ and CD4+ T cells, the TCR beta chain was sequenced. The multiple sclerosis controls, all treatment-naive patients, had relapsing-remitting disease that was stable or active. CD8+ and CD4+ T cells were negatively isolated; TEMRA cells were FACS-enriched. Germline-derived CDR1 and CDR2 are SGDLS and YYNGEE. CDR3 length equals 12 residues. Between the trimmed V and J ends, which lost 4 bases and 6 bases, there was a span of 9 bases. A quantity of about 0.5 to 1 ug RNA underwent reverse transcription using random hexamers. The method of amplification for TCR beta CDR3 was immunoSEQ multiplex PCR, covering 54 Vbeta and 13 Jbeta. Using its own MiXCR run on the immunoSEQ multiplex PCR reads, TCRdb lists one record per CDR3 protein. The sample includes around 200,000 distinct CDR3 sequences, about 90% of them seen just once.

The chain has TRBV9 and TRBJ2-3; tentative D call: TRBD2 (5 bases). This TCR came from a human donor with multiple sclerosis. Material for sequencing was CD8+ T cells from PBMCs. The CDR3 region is CASSSGVDTQYF. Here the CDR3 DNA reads TGTGCCAGCAGCTCCGGGGTGGATACGCAGTATTTT. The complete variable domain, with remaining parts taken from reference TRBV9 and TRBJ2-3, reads DSGVTQTPKHLITATGQRVTLRCSPRSGDLSVYWYQQSLDQGLQFLIQYYNGEERAKGNILERFSAQQFPDLHSELNLSSLELGDSALYFCASSSGVDTQYFGPGTRLTVL.